Ten or more counts support the clone carrying this T cell receptor beta chain. Antigen specificity is unknown. Library preparation for TCR beta used quantitative 5'-RACE with molecular barcodes. TCRdb analysed the 5' RACE reads with MiXCR anew, one entry per CDR3 protein. The table shows about 360,000 distinct CDR3 sequences, with around 20% occurring only once. This record comes from a study of CD8 T cells in ankylosing spondylitis. Study results and limitations: Blood from ankylosing spondylitis patients appeared to carry a characteristic eight-variant TCR beta motif.

Germline CDR1 SEHNR, CDR2 FQNEAQ (reference sequence). Trimming left V 6 bases short and J 6 bases short, with 11 bases between. The CDR3 extends over 13 amino acids. The chain couples TRBV7-9 to TRBJ2-2, with TRBD2 as a possible D gene (6 bases). This sequence originates from a male donor with ankylosing spondylitis or in good health (not recorded which). Sequencing used blood, either unsorted or a sorted T cell fraction (not recorded which). CDR3 sequence: CASSPPGAGELFF. The CDR3 DNA reads as TGTGCCAGCAGTCCACCGGGGGCCGGGGAGCTGTTTTTT.